This T cell receptor beta chain is from a study of cytotoxic CD8 clonotypes in ibrutinib-treated CLL. Background on the study: Complete response was seen in 2 patients and partial in some 25; roughly 12 progressed and roughly 14 stayed remitted after a median roughly 65 months.

PBMCs that had been cryopreserved were the source of roughly 2.2 micrograms of genomic DNA for TCR beta libraries. Looked up from germline, CDR1 is MDHEN and CDR2 is SYDVKM. The CDR3 sequence is 15 residues long. The germline V and J ends were trimmed by 10 bases and 7 bases, with 23 bases remaining between them. The assay was immunoSEQ multiplex PCR, and TCRdb's table has in-frame clones only and misses some. This table has 75,000 to 80,000 clones, around four fifths appearing once. Study-level points and caveats: Clonality measured at baseline exceeded age-matched healthy donors, tracking circulating CD8+ T-cell counts.

On this clone itself: No antigen is known for it.

Material: PBMCs, obtained after 24 months of ibrutinib treatment. This clonotype was obtained from a human donor with chronic lymphocytic leukemia. This chain connects TRBV28 to TRBJ1-5, with D unclear. This CDR3 reads CATLKDNISGQPQHF. CDR3 in DNA: TGTGCCACCCTGAAGGATAATATTTCCGGCCAGCCCCAGCATTTT. The full variable domain, its missing parts supplied by reference TRBV28 and TRBJ1-5, is DVKVTQSSRYLVKRTGEKVFLECVQDMDHENMFWYRQDPGLGLRLIYFSYDVKMKEKGDIPEGYSVSREKKERFSLILESASTNQTSMYLCATLKDNISGQPQHFGDGTRLSIL.